The source of this T cell receptor (beta chain) is a study of T cells after yellow fever vaccination. This clonotype was detected only a few times. The TCR cDNA carried a universal primer site and UMIs from 5'RACE template switching. TCRdb itself ran the 5' RACE reads through MiXCR, one entry per CDR3 protein. The table records some 260,000 distinct CDR3 sequences, roughly 5.2% of them present only once. The CDR3 is made up of 16 amino acids. Deletions cut 3 bases from V and 4 bases from J, with 16 bases between. V and J are TRBV23-1 and TRBJ1-5; D remains unclear. TRBV23-1 is noted as an ORF with a role that remains uncertain. The source was CD4+ T cells sorted from PBMCs, collected on the day of the yellow fever booster vaccination. The clonotype was recovered from a man younger than 30 who received the YFV17D yellow fever vaccine. CDR3 loop: CASSHSSSRGNQPQHF. The CDR3 DNA follows: TGCGCCAGCAGTCATTCTAGTTCCCGGGGAAATCAGCCCCAGCATTTT.